Given below is one T cell receptor beta chain in context. TCRdb reanalysed the 5' RACE reads using MiXCR and keeps one entry per CDR3 protein. This sample has roughly 250,000 distinct CDR3 sequences, with about a sixth found just once. The data stem from a study of T-cell memory formation after mild COVID-19. Germline V gene data show CDR1 as LGHNA and CDR2 as YSLEER. The CDR3 sequence is 14 residues long. Trimming left V 0 bases short and J 5 bases short, with 10 bases between. The TCR was taken from a man aged 18 to 29 who had mild COVID-19 (a few samples of this study predate the infection). Cell type and time point are not known. This chain connects TRBV4-3 to TRBJ2-5, with D unclear. Input material: PBMCs or a T cell subset sorted from them (not recorded which). The CDR3 DNA reads TGCGCCAGCAGCCAAGAGGCCTCGATCGAGACCCAGTACTTC. Residues: CASSQEASIETQYF.